This TCR beta chain was found in a study of Siglec-9 on CD8 T cells in melanoma (dated by TCRdb to between 2018 and 2021). In terms of the full investigation: The study investigated Siglec-9 expression on CD8+ T cells and the role of Siglec-9 in regulating T cells in the melanoma tumor microenvironment.

Concerning this clone itself: No cognate antigen has been identified for it. The sample holds no much larger clone one base away, and base qualities are not on file.

The library was prepared using the immunoSEQ multiplex PCR assay. Here the immuneACCESS table is served through TCRdb, limited to in-frame sequences with V and J called. Missing clones are a known gap in these copies; in checked studies unresolved V genes cover under half, and the rest lacks a known reason. The sample table contains 25,000 to 30,000 clones; only one count was recorded for more than 80% of them. The ten largest clonotypes hold approximately 6% of the sample. The research as a whole found: According to the reported findings, Siglec-9 marked and regulated a subset of effector memory CD8+ T cells that seemed to build up inside melanoma tumors.

Its CDR3 holds 17 amino acids, cysteine through phenylalanine. The CDR3 DNA has 51 bases and is translated from base 1. The germline V gene encodes CDR1 LNHDA and CDR2 SQIVND (reference sequence). Deletion took 1 base off V and 0 bases off J, with a span of 15 bases between the germline ends. This TCR came from a human donor in good health. The rearranged chain carries TRBV19 and TRBJ1-1; TRBD1 is a weak D gene call, 5 bases matching. Sequencing was carried out using Siglec-9- CD8+ T cells sorted from blood. Read against the paper, the sample's cell subset or site label means: CD8 T cells lacking Siglec-9. In nucleotide form, the sequence is TGTGCCAGTAGTATAGGAGGCAGGTGGGGGATGAACACTGAAGCTTTCTTT. This encodes CASSIGGRWGMNTEAFF. Here the CDR3 is joined to the reference TRBV19 and TRBJ1-1 genes, and the full variable domain is: DGGITQSPKYLFRKEGQNVTLSCEQNLNHDAMYWYRQDPGQGLRLIYYSQIVNDFQKGDIAEGYSVSREKKESFPLTVTSAQKNPTAFYLCASSIGGRWGMNTEAFFGQGTRLTVV.